Shown below are 27 T cell receptor beta chains from a single sample sequenced in a study of technical replicates of blood from a few donors. Sequencing was performed with immunoSEQ multiplex PCR; in TCRdb, only in-frame clones are kept and a portion is missing. The sample records around 100,000 clones, 95% to 96% being singletons. Sequenced sample: T cells isolated from PBMCs. The source of these receptors is a human donor in good health.

V and J are TRBV29-1 and TRBJ2-1; 8 bases are a match to TRBD2. The CDR3 has 17 amino acids. V shed 4 bases and J 3 bases; nucleotides not matched to a gene: 14. Germline values: CDR1 SQVTM, CDR2 ANQGSEA. The CDR3 reads CSVAPAGELRNYNEQFF. DNA of the CDR3: TGCAGCGTTGCTCCAGCGGGAGAGCTAAGAAACTACAATGAGCAGTTCTTC.

This chain connects TRBV4-1 to TRBJ2-2; TRBD1 matches 7 bases. The ends lost 4 bases at V and 3 bases at J; junction bases unmatched: 8. The CDR3 contains 16 residues. CDR1 and CDR2 from the germline V gene are MGHRA and YSYEKL. The CDR3 DNA reads as TGCGCCAGCAGCCTAGCCGGGACAGCTGACACCGGGGAGCTGTTTTTT. Its protein is CASSLAGTADTGELFF.

The chain has TRBV19 and TRBJ1-3, with D possibly TRBD1 on 6 matching bases. V was trimmed by 5 bases and J by 4 bases, leaving 18 bases between them. The CDR3 sequence is 16 residues long. Per germline, CDR1 LNHDA and CDR2 SQIVND (reference sequence). This CDR3 is CASSAYRAGEGNTIYF. DNA for the CDR3: TGTGCCAGTAGTGCCTACAGGGCCGGGGAAGGAAACACCATATATTTT.

The chain recombines TRBV10-3 with TRBJ2-1, with 8 bases lining up with TRBD2. The CDR3 contains 15 residues. The germline V gene encodes CDR1 ENHRY and CDR2 SYGVKD. J was trimmed by 8 bases and V by 2 bases; bases with no gene match: 8. CDR3 in DNA: TGTGCCATCAGTGAGACTAGCGGTATTTCACATGAGCAGTTCTTC. This codes for CAISETSGISHEQFF.

CDR3 in DNA: TGCAGCGCCTTTAGACCTTGGGACAGCCACAATGAGCAGTTCTTC. The encoded protein is CSAFRPWDSHNEQFF. The V call is TRBV29-1, the J call TRBJ2-1; 7 bases fit TRBD1. The CDR3 runs 15 residues. CDR1 and CDR2 from the germline V gene are SQVTM and ANQGSEA. V dropped 7 bases and J dropped 5; count of bases not matched to a gene: 14.

The chain has TRBV27 and TRBJ2-7; unclear D gene. The CDR3 loop spans 16 amino acids. The V end lost 2 bases, the J end lost 4 bases, and 18 bases lay between the germline ends. Germline values: CDR1 MNHEY, CDR2 SMNVEV (reference sequence). The CDR3 DNA reads TGTGCCAGCAGTTTAACGTTCCGGCTAGTTTATTACGAGCAGTACTTC. This gives the protein CASSLTFRLVYYEQYF.

The V call is TRBV6-6, the J call TRBJ1-5; 11 bases map to TRBD1. This CDR3 region has 13 residues. V was clipped by 11 bases and J by 7 bases; unmatched bases: 7. Germline CDR1 reads MNHNY; CDR2 reads SVGAGI (reference sequence). CDR3 residues: CAGSGTGGQPQHF. In DNA, the CDR3 is TGTGCCGGATCCGGGACAGGGGGACAGCCCCAGCATTTT.

The chain carries TRBV6-5 and TRBJ2-5, with D perhaps TRBD2 (5 bases). CDR3 length: 13 residues. With 3 bases removed from V and 9 bases from J, the gap between germline ends came to 14 bases. The germline V gene has CDR1 MNHEY and CDR2 SVGAGI. CDR3: CASSYSLMEAQYF. The CDR3 region has the DNA TGTGCCAGCAGTTATTCCCTCATGGAGGCCCAGTACTTC.

The CDR3 here is CASSLPPDRYEQYF. CDR3 sequence (DNA): TGTGCCAGCAGCTTACCGCCGGACAGATACGAGCAGTACTTC. The V gene is TRBV7-2, the J gene TRBJ2-7; maybe TRBD1 (6 bases). Trimming pared 2 bases from V and 4 bases from J, leaving 12 bases between. Germline loops: CDR1 SGHTA, CDR2 FQGNSA. CDR3 length: 14 amino acids.

This rearrangement joins TRBV27 to TRBJ1-1; 8 bases are shared with TRBD1. The V gene end was trimmed by 6 bases and the J gene end by 6 bases; junction bases not matched to a gene: 6. CDR1 and CDR2 (germline): MNHEY, SMNVEV (reference sequence). CDR3 length equals 13 residues. The CDR3 nucleotides are TGTGCCAGCAGGACAGGGGCGCTGGCTGAAGCTTTCTTT. Its translation is CASRTGALAEAFF.

The CDR3 loop reads CAWSVSTGHQFF. As DNA, the CDR3 is TGTGCCTGGAGTGTATCGACAGGTCATCAGTTCTTC. The rearrangement links TRBV30 to TRBJ2-1; D might be TRBD1 (6 bases). V lost 0 bases to trimming and J lost 13 bases, with 13 bases between them. The germline V gene encodes CDR1 GTSNPN and CDR2 SVGIG (reference sequence). The CDR3 totals 12 residues.

This sequence joins TRBV11-2 and TRBJ2-1; 7 bases match TRBD1. With 5 bases clipped from V and 4 bases from J, the junction kept 14 bases outside the gene matches. The CDR3 runs to 17 residues. Germline loops: CDR1 SGHAT, CDR2 FQNNGV. In DNA, the CDR3 is TGTGCCAGCAGCCGCGCTCCCGGGACAGCCGCTTACAATGAGCAGTTCTTC. It codes for CASSRAPGTAAYNEQFF.

The chain combines TRBV9 with TRBJ2-2; 10 bases are a match to TRBD2. Germline CDR1 SGDLS, CDR2 YYNGEE. The CDR3 contains 17 residues. Trimming at V came to 3 bases and at J to 4 bases, leaving 9 bases not matched to a gene. The DNA of the CDR3 is TGTGCCAGCAGCGGAAGTGAGCGGGAGGGCCGCACCGGGGAGCTGTTTTTT. This encodes CASSGSEREGRTGELFF.

This clone was detected a few times. The V call is TRBV4-2, the J call TRBJ1-2; 7 bases line up with TRBD1. From germline, CDR1 is LGHNA and CDR2 YNFKEQ. V shed 1 base, J shed 3 bases, and the junction held 8 bases outside the gene matches. The CDR3 is made up of 16 amino acids. The CDR3 sequence is CASSQGTRQGDYGYTF. In nucleotides, the CDR3 is TGTGCCAGCAGCCAAGGTACTCGCCAGGGGGACTATGGCTACACCTTC.

The chain recombines TRBV7-9 with TRBJ1-2; D gene uncertain. V lost 1 base, J lost 7 bases, and 4 bases lay in between. From germline, CDR1 is SEHNR and CDR2 FQNEAQ (reference sequence). The CDR3 sequence is 11 residues long. This chain's CDR3 is CASSLDFGYTF. The CDR3 DNA is TGTGCCAGCAGCTTAGACTTTGGCTACACCTTC.

V and J are TRBV29-1 and TRBJ2-1; maybe TRBD1 (6 bases). V lost 5 bases, J lost 4 bases, and 12 bases lay in between. CDR3 length equals 13 residues. The germline gives CDR1 SQVTM, CDR2 ANQGSEA. The DNA of the CDR3 is TGCAGCGTTTCTGACGACAGGTACAATGAGCAGTTCTTC. Protein: CSVSDDRYNEQFF.

The J gene is TRBJ2-1, the V gene TRBV19, with TRBD2 identical over 8 bases. Germline lookup yields CDR1 LNHDA and CDR2 SQIVND (reference sequence). This CDR3 comprises 16 residues. V lost 0 bases to trimming and J lost 10 bases; unmatched junction nucleotides: 11. The CDR3 protein is CASSIDGSGSGWEQFF. The DNA for the CDR3 is TGTGCCAGTAGTATAGATGGCAGCGGGAGTGGGTGGGAGCAGTTCTTC.

This clone was found once. The V gene is TRBV28, the J gene TRBJ2-1; perhaps TRBD2 as D (5 bases). Trimming left V 7 bases short and J 1 base short, with 17 bases between. The germline V gene encodes CDR1 MDHEN and CDR2 SYDVKM. The CDR3 sequence is 16 residues long. CDR3 amino acids: CASIPARGWSYNEQFF. CDR3 nucleotides: TGTGCCAGCATCCCGGCCCGAGGGTGGTCCTACAATGAGCAGTTCTTC.

This chain links TRBV11-3 with TRBJ2-7; D is perhaps TRBD2 (5 bases). The germline gives CDR1 SGHNT, CDR2 YENEEA. The CDR3 runs to 13 residues. Trimming cost V 5 bases and J 5 bases, with 13 bases left between them. CDR3 sequence reads: CASSPGIGHEQYF. CDR3 coding DNA: TGTGCCAGCAGCCCGGGGATTGGCCACGAGCAGTACTTC.

The CDR3 region is CASSQGVIHGYTF. In DNA form, the CDR3 reads TGTGCCAGCAGCCAAGGGGTAATCCATGGCTACACCTTC. This rearrangement joins TRBV7-2 to TRBJ1-2, with a possible D match to TRBD1 (5 bases). V was clipped by 5 bases and J by 6 bases, with 13 bases between them. This CDR3 is 13 amino acids long. CDR1 and CDR2 from the germline V gene are SGHTA and FQGNSA.

This clone was observed a single time. This CDR3 is CASSFAGRAGYTF. The CDR3 region has the DNA TGTGCCAGCAGTTTTGCGGGGCGAGCTGGCTACACCTTC. J is TRBJ1-2 and V is TRBV27; tentative D call: TRBD1 (5 bases). The V end was cut by 3 bases, the J end by 7 bases, with 12 bases between. CDR3 length equals 13 residues. CDR1 and CDR2 from the germline V gene are MNHEY and SMNVEV (reference sequence).

The chain joins TRBV4-2 to TRBJ2-7; the D gene is possibly TRBD2 (6 bases). The CDR3 consists of 15 residues. Trimming took off 2 bases at V and 0 bases at J, with 11 bases between the two ends. Germline lookup yields CDR1 LGHNA and CDR2 YNFKEQ. This CDR3 reads CASSQSDGSSYEQYF. As DNA, the CDR3 is TGTGCCAGCAGCCAATCGGACGGGAGCTCCTACGAGCAGTACTTC.

The chain uses TRBV6-1 and TRBJ2-7, with 7 bases that match TRBD2. V lost 6 bases, J lost 2 bases, and 7 bases stayed unmatched. The CDR3 has 14 amino acids. CDR1 is MNHNS, CDR2 SASEGT, per germline. The CDR3 nucleotides are TGTGCCAGCAGCGGGGGGACTGGAACCTACGAGCAGTACTTC. Protein sequence: CASSGGTGTYEQYF.

The chain is built from TRBV15 and TRBJ2-7; 9 bases line up with TRBD2. This CDR3 has 15 amino acids. Trimming cost V 0 bases and J 7 bases; bases outside gene matches: 7. The V gene's germline CDR1 is LNHNV and CDR2 YYDKDF (reference sequence). The CDR3 DNA sequence: TGTGCCACCAGCAGAGATGGGGGCGGGAGGGGAGAGCAGTACTTC. This translates into CATSRDGGGRGEQYF.

This clone was found once. The CDR3 region is CASTLRGGSLNTEAFF. The CDR3 region has the DNA TGTGCCAGCACCCTACGGGGTGGGTCCCTGAACACTGAAGCTTTCTTT. The V call is TRBV27, the J call TRBJ1-1; D ambiguous. Trimming shortened V by 7 bases and J by 0 bases, and 18 bases separated the two germline ends. CDR1 MNHEY and CDR2 SMNVEV come from the germline V gene (reference sequence). This CDR3 is built from 16 residues.

J is TRBJ2-7 and V is TRBV20-1; the D gene is possibly TRBD1 (6 bases). This CDR3 has 11 residues. CDR1 and CDR2 (germline): DFQATT, SNEGSKA (reference sequence). Trimming took off 4 bases at V and 6 bases at J, with 10 bases between the two ends. The CDR3 sequence: CSAITGREQYF. The CDR3 DNA sequence: TGCAGTGCTATTACAGGGCGCGAGCAGTACTTC.

V gene TRBV5-1 combines with J gene TRBJ2-7, with a tentative D call TRBD2 (7 bases). The length of the CDR3 is 15 residues. In germline, CDR1 is SGHRS, CDR2 YFSETQ. V was pared by 0 bases and J by 4 bases, with 14 bases between. The CDR3 sequence is CASSLDRGATYEQYF. CDR3 sequence (DNA): TGCGCCAGCAGCTTGGACCGGGGGGCAACATACGAGCAGTACTTC.